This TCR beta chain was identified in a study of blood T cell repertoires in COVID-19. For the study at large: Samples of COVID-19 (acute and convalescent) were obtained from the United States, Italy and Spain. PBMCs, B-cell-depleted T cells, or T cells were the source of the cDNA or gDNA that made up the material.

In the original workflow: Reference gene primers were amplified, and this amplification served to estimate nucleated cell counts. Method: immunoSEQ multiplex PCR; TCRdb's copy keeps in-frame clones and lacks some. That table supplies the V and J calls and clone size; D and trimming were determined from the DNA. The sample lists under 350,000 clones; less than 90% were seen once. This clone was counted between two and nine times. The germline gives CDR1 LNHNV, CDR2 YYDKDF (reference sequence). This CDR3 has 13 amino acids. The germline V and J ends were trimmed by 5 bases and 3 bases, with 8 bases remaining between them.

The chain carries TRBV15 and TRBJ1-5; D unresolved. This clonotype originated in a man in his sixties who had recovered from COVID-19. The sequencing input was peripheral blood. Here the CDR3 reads CATSGGPNQPQHF. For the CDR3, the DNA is TGTGCCACCAGCGGCGGGCCCAATCAGCCCCAGCATTTT.